The 29 T cell receptor beta chains listed next were all sequenced from one sample in a study of control samples from healthy donors and cancer patients. Profiled with immunoSEQ multiplex PCR; TCRdb holds only in-frame clones, not every one. The sample yields tens of thousands of clones, roughly 93% seen once. The sequencing sample was made of blood. All receptors derive from a woman in her twenties or thirties in good health.

The J gene is TRBJ1-2, the V gene TRBV18; 10 bases fit TRBD1. Germline V lookup: CDR1 KGHSH, CDR2 LQKENI. The CDR3 is made up of 15 amino acids. V lost 4 bases, J lost 1 base, and 3 bases stayed unmatched. CDR3 nucleotide sequence: TGTGCCAGCTCACTTGGGACAGGGGATAACTATGGCTACACCTTC. Translation: CASSLGTGDNYGYTF.

On this clone itself: Other DNA sequences within the sample encode an identical CDR3. This rearrangement joins TRBV9 to TRBJ1-1; a weak D match, TRBD1 (5 bases). The germline gives CDR1 SGDLS, CDR2 YYNGEE. V lost 2 bases to trimming and J lost 5 bases, with 13 bases between them. This CDR3 has 14 amino acids. The CDR3 bases are TGTGCCAGCAGCGTCGCGGGGGGGGGAACTGAAGCTTTCTTT. Translated: CASSVAGGGTEAFF.

This clone occurred once. The V and J genes are TRBV27 and TRBJ2-7, with D perhaps TRBD1 or TRBD2 (5 bases each). Per germline, CDR1 MNHEY and CDR2 SMNVEV (reference sequence). Trimming cost V 5 bases and J 2 bases, with 19 bases left between them. The CDR3 spans 16 residues. The CDR3 sequence: CASSGLLRGDTYEQYF. In DNA form, the CDR3 reads TGTGCCAGCAGTGGGTTATTAAGGGGAGATACCTACGAGCAGTACTTC.

CDR3 in DNA: TGTGCCAGCAGCACAGACTTCTCCTACGAGCAGTACGTC. Its translation is CASSTDFSYEQYV. V is TRBV21-1 and J is TRBJ2-7; the table's D call, TRBD2, was not checked against the DNA. TRBV21-1 is described as a pseudogene. This CDR3 comprises 13 residues.

For the CDR3, the DNA is TGTGCCAGCAGCCGGGGACAGGGGTACAGTCAGCCCCAGCATTTT. It is translated as CASSRGQGYSQPQHF. This chain uses TRBV7-6 with TRBJ1-5, with 10 bases fitting TRBD1. Looked up from germline, CDR1 is SGHVS and CDR2 is FNYEAQ. The length of the CDR3 is 15 residues. The J segment lost 6 bases and the V segment lost 5 bases, leaving 7 bases of the junction unmatched.

The CDR3 DNA reads as TGTGCCAGCAGAAGAGGAGGAGAGGATGGCTACACCTTC. This sequence encodes CASRRGGEDGYTF. This chain links TRBV28 with TRBJ1-2; D call uncertain. The V and J ends lost 6 bases and 6 bases respectively, with 14 bases between them. This CDR3 spans 13 amino acids. The germline CDR1 and CDR2 sequences are MDHEN and SYDVKM.

The V call is TRBV2, the J call TRBJ1-1, with D unresolved. The CDR3 spans 14 residues. The germline V gene has CDR1 SNHLY and CDR2 FYNNEI. V was pared by 8 bases and J by 2 bases, with 15 bases between. The CDR3 DNA reads TGTGCCAGCTCTCGGGCCCCGAGCAACACTGAAGCTTTCTTT. Its protein product is CASSRAPSNTEAFF.

The genes are TRBV5-1 and TRBJ2-5; 7 bases match TRBD1. After removal of 0 bases from V and 7 bases from J, the junction contained 15 bases not matched to a gene. CDR1 is SGHRS and CDR2 is YFSETQ in the germline V gene. CDR3 length: 17 amino acids. CDR3 sequence (DNA): TGCGCCAGCAGCTTGGGGATCACAGGGGACGGGGCAGGGACCCAGTACTTC. Translating gives CASSLGITGDGAGTQYF.

The chain joins TRBV3-1 (or the pseudogene TRBV3-2) to TRBJ2-7; perhaps TRBD2 as D (5 bases). Deletions cut 1 base from V and 3 bases from J, with 10 bases between. Germline V gene lookup returns CDR1 LGHDT and CDR2 YNNKEL (reference sequence). This CDR3 has 14 amino acids. Here the CDR3 reads CASSQGPGLYEQYV. DNA for the CDR3: TGTGCCAGCAGCCAAGGTCCAGGACTCTACGAGCAGTACGTC.

The chain carries TRBV19 and TRBJ2-3; 7 nucleotides line up with TRBD2. The CDR3 length is 16 residues. Germline CDR1 is LNHDA and CDR2 is SQIVND (reference sequence). The J segment lost 0 bases and the V segment lost 4 bases, leaving 7 bases of the junction unmatched. The CDR3 here is CASSTRSGASTDTQYF. In DNA form, the CDR3 reads TGTGCCAGTAGTACAAGAAGCGGGGCAAGCACAGATACGCAGTATTTT.

This chain uses TRBV5-6 with TRBJ1-4; D possibly corresponds to TRBD1 (5 bases). V gave up 0 bases and J gave up 4 bases, with 7 bases separating them. This CDR3 is built from 14 residues. Germline values: CDR1 SGHDT, CDR2 YYEEEE. Written as DNA, the CDR3 is TGTGCCAGCAGCTTGGTGGGGGTTAATGAAAAACTGTTTTTT. This gives the protein CASSLVGVNEKLFF. Filled out from reference TRBV5-6 and TRBJ1-4, the complete variable domain reads DAGVTQSPTHLIKTRGQQVTLRCSPKSGHDTVSWYQQALGQGPQFIFQYYEEEERQRGNFPDRFSGHQFPNYSSELNVNALLLGDSALYLCASSLVGVNEKLFFGSGTQLSVL.

The chain recombines TRBV5-6 with TRBJ2-5; D tentatively fits TRBD1 or TRBD2 (5 bases each). V lost 2 bases, J lost 4 bases, and 9 bases lay in between. Per the germline V gene, CDR1 is SGHDT and CDR2 is YYEEEE. The CDR3 has 13 residues. This CDR3 reads CASSFGTRETQYF. CDR3 coding DNA: TGTGCCAGCAGCTTTGGGACCCGAGAGACCCAGTACTTC.

The rearrangement uses TRBV19 and TRBJ1-3, with 8 nucleotides matching TRBD1. The CDR3 sequence is 14 residues long. The germline V gene has CDR1 LNHDA and CDR2 SQIVND (reference sequence). J gave up 5 bases and V 6 bases, and 6 bases lay outside the gene matches. As DNA, the CDR3 is TGTGCCAGTAGGGGACAGGCATCAAGAAACACCATATATTTT. The encoded protein is CASRGQASRNTIYF.

V is TRBV18 and J is TRBJ1-1, with D possibly being TRBD1 (6 bases). Trimming cost V 6 bases and J 4 bases, with 18 bases left between them. Germline V gene lookup returns CDR1 KGHSH and CDR2 LQKENI. The CDR3 consists of 15 residues. CDR3 amino acids: CASSPTGAHGTEAFF. The DNA for the CDR3 is TGTGCCAGCTCCCCTACGGGGGCCCACGGCACTGAAGCTTTCTTT.

This chain links TRBV3-1 (or the pseudogene TRBV3-2) with TRBJ1-2; D ambiguous. Germline CDR1 is LGHDT and CDR2 is YNNKEL (reference sequence). This CDR3 is built from 12 residues. Between the trimmed V and J ends, which lost 4 bases and 12 bases, there was a span of 15 bases. The DNA of the CDR3 is TGTGCCAGCAGCCCCGGAGCTCTCATCCACACCTTC. This sequence encodes CASSPGALIHTF.

This chain connects TRBV6-5 to TRBJ1-2, with TRBD1 matching over 11 bases. With V trimmed by 5 bases and J by 8 bases, 7 bases remained unmatched. Germline V gene sequence: CDR1 MNHEY, CDR2 SVGAGI. This CDR3 has 14 residues. The CDR3 bases are TGTGCCAGCAGTAAGAGAGGGACAGGGGGAGGCTACACCTTC. This translates into CASSKRGTGGGYTF.

A note on this clone: An end of the junction does not agree with germline; a read error may underlie this. The V call is TRBV10-1, the J call TRBJ1-1, with no clear D. The CDR3 is made up of 15 amino acids. Per the germline V gene, CDR1 is WNHNN and CDR2 is SYGVQD (reference sequence). The CDR3 protein is CASCDDDSEGTEAFF. For the CDR3, the DNA is TGCGCCAGCTGTGACGACGACTCCGAAGGCACTGAAGCTTTCTTT.

This clone came up a few times. CDR3 protein: CASSFGGRTDTQYF. In DNA, the CDR3 is TGTGCCAGCAGTTTCGGGGGAAGAACAGATACGCAGTATTTT. The chain recombines TRBV6-6 with TRBJ2-3; possibly TRBD2 for D (6 bases). This CDR3 contains 14 residues. Per germline, CDR1 MNHNY and CDR2 SVGAGI (reference sequence). V was cut by 4 bases and J by 3 bases, with 11 bases left in between.

The chain combines TRBV19 with TRBJ1-1; D gene uncertain. The length of the CDR3 is 17 residues. Per the germline V gene, CDR1 is LNHDA and CDR2 is SQIVND (reference sequence). V was trimmed by 6 bases and J by 0 bases, leaving 20 bases between them. CDR3 DNA sequence: TGTGCCAGTAGGCCGGTAGTCGAGCAGCCAGTGAACACTGAAGCTTTCTTT. Translating it yields CASRPVVEQPVNTEAFF.

The chain links TRBV25-1 to TRBJ1-6, with D perhaps matching TRBD1 (5 bases). This CDR3 has 14 amino acids. The germline V gene has CDR1 MGHDK and CDR2 SYGVNS. V lost 5 bases to trimming and J lost 7 bases, with 12 bases between them. CDR3 protein: CASSYGRVNSPLHF. CDR3 sequence (DNA): TGTGCCAGCAGTTATGGCAGGGTGAATTCACCCCTCCACTTT.

This clone occurred a few times. The chain links TRBV7-9 to TRBJ1-2; unclear D gene. Between the trimmed V and J ends, which lost 3 bases and 8 bases, there was a span of 13 bases. The CDR3 is 13 residues long. Germline assignment: CDR1 SEHNR and CDR2 FQNEAQ (reference sequence). This chain's CDR3 is CASSLARSEGYTF. The CDR3 DNA is TGTGCCAGCAGCTTGGCACGCTCCGAAGGCTACACCTTC.

The chain couples TRBV5-1 to TRBJ2-1, with no clear D. Trimming took 1 base from V and 4 from J, leaving 3 bases between them. The CDR3 totals 12 residues. Germline V gene data show CDR1 as SGHRS and CDR2 as YFSETQ. Here the CDR3 DNA reads TGCGCCAGCAGCTTGTCGTACAATGAGCAGTTCTTC. It is translated as CASSLSYNEQFF.

This chain uses TRBV30 with TRBJ2-1, with D tentatively TRBD1 or TRBD2 (6 bases each). The CDR3 length is 13 residues. From germline, CDR1 is GTSNPN and CDR2 SVGIG (reference sequence). Trimming removed 3 bases from V and 7 bases from J, with 13 bases in between. CDR3: CAWSGGGVNEQFF. The CDR3 coding sequence is TGTGCCTGGAGCGGGGGCGGAGTGAATGAGCAGTTCTTC.

V and J are TRBV3-1 (or the pseudogene TRBV3-2) and TRBJ2-3, with TRBD2 matching 9 bases. This CDR3 spans 14 amino acids. After removal of 8 bases from V and 1 base from J, the junction contained 4 bases not matched to a gene. The V gene's germline CDR1 is LGHDT and CDR2 YNNKEL (reference sequence). Written as DNA, the CDR3 is TGTGCCAGCGCGGGGGGGATCGGCACAGATACGCAGTATTTT. Protein sequence: CASAGGIGTDTQYF.

The chain is built from TRBV13 and TRBJ2-7; 7 bases fit TRBD2. The CDR3 runs 14 residues. The V gene's germline CDR1 is PRHDT and CDR2 FYEKMQ (reference sequence). J gave up 3 bases and V 0 bases, and 2 bases lay outside the gene matches. The CDR3 region is CASSLGQRGYEQYF. CDR3 in DNA: TGTGCCAGCAGCTTAGGACAGCGGGGCTACGAGCAGTACTTC.

The J gene is TRBJ1-4, the V gene TRBV7-9; the D is unclear. Germline V gene lookup returns CDR1 SEHNR and CDR2 FQNEAQ (reference sequence). The CDR3 is made up of 17 amino acids. Trimming cost V 5 bases and J 1 base, with 17 bases left between them. The CDR3 here is CASSLRTARGTNEKLFF. The CDR3 bases are TGTGCCAGCAGCCTCAGGACCGCCCGGGGAACTAATGAAAAACTGTTTTTT.

Concerning this clone itself: Other DNA sequences within the sample encode an identical CDR3. The chain carries TRBV5-1 and TRBJ2-7; D may be TRBD1 or TRBD2 (5 bases each). This CDR3 comprises 14 residues. Trimming removed 2 bases at V and 9 bases at J, with 18 bases between. Germline V gives CDR1 SGHRS, CDR2 YFSETQ. DNA of the CDR3: TGCGCCAGCAGCTTCGGCGAGGGTGGGACGGGGCAGTACTTC. This gives the protein CASSFGEGGTGQYF.

The chain uses TRBV2 and TRBJ2-2; D call uncertain. Germline V CDR1 and CDR2: SNHLY, FYNNEI. This CDR3 spans 16 amino acids. Between the trimmed V and J ends, which lost 1 base and 1 base, there was a span of 10 bases. The CDR3 is CASSEDWRMNTGELFF. The CDR3 DNA is TGTGCCAGCAGTGAAGACTGGCGGATGAACACCGGGGAGCTGTTTTTT.

The V and J genes are TRBV2 and TRBJ1-6, with a weak D call TRBD1 (6 bases). Trimming shortened V by 6 bases and J by 1 base, and 10 bases separated the two germline ends. Per germline, CDR1 SNHLY and CDR2 FYNNEI. The CDR3 runs to 15 residues. The CDR3 DNA is TGTGCCAGCAGGATGGACAGATCCTATAATTCACCCCTCCACTTT. Amino acids: CASRMDRSYNSPLHF.